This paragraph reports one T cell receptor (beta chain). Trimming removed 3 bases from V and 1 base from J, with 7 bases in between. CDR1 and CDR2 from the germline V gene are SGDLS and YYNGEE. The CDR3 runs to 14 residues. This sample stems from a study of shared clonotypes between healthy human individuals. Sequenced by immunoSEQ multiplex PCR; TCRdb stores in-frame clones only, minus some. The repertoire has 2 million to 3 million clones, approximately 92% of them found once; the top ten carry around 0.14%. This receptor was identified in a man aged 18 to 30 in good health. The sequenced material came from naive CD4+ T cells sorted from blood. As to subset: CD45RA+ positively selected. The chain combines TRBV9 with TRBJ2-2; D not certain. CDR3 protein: CASSAHENTGELFF. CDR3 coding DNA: TGTGCCAGCAGCGCCCACGAGAACACCGGGGAGCTGTTTTTT. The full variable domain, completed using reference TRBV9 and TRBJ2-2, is DSGVTQTPKHLITATGQRVTLRCSPRSGDLSVYWYQQSLDQGLQFLIQYYNGEERAKGNILERFSAQQFPDLHSELNLSSLELGDSALYFCASSAHENTGELFFGEGSRLTVL.